Described below is a single T cell receptor (beta chain) sequence and its context. The data originate from a study of T cell changes during pregnancy in multiple sclerosis. The CDR3 sequence is 14 residues long. CDR1 is SNHLY, CDR2 FYNNEI, per germline. With 4 bases removed from V and 7 bases from J, the gap between germline ends came to 17 bases. Repertoires were generated with immunoSEQ multiplex PCR, while TCRdb's copy carries only in-frame clones and drops some. The sample has under 110,000 clones; about 90% are singletons. The sample in question was peripheral blood, obtained before pregnancy. This chain uses TRBV2 with TRBJ2-7; tentatively, D is TRBD2 (7 bases). This clonotype originated in a female donor with multiple sclerosis, enrolled in a pregnancy study. CDR3 in DNA: TGTGCCAGCAGTGTAGGGGGGAGGGCATGGGAGCAGTACTTC. Protein: CASSVGGRAWEQYF.